These T cell receptor beta chains were read from a single sample in a study of identical twins. Via MiXCR, TCRdb re-called the 5' RACE reads, giving one row per CDR3 protein. The sample includes approximately 190,000 distinct CDR3 sequences, approximately 16% of them seen just once. The data also belong to a second study, concerning T cells expressing NK-cell markers.

The sequencing input was CD8+ T cells sorted from blood. The receptors were sampled from a woman between 18 and 29 years old in good health. CDR3s include the opening cysteine and the closing phenylalanine or tryptophan. Fields, in order: V gene, CDR3 length, clone size, J gene, D gene, CDR3 DNA, CDR3 protein. The D gene is left open where the match is weak. Some rows have no size entry. The others give once, few or many, or a class for an expanded clone.

v_call: TRBV4-3; cdr3_length: 16; clone_size: many; j_call: TRBJ2-1; d_call: TRBD2; cdr3_nt: TGCGCCAGCAGCCAAGATTCTGGCGGGAGGTCCCATGAGCAGTTCTTC; cdr3_aa: CASSQDSGGRSHEQFF
v_call: TRBV7-9; cdr3_length: 15; clone_size: .; j_call: TRBJ2-5; d_call: .; cdr3_nt: TGTGCCAGCAGCCCGCCTGGGGGAACGGGAGAGACCCAGTACTTC; cdr3_aa: CASSPPGGTGETQYF
v_call: TRBV28; cdr3_length: 13; clone_size: .; j_call: TRBJ2-1; d_call: TRBD1; cdr3_nt: TGTGCCAGCAGTTTAGGCAGGGGGCATGAGCAGTTCTTC; cdr3_aa: CASSLGRGHEQFF
v_call: TRBV9; cdr3_length: 16; clone_size: .; j_call: TRBJ2-1; d_call: .; cdr3_nt: TGTGCCAGCAGCGTTCAGGCGGTGAGCTCCTACAATGAGCAGTTCTTC; cdr3_aa: CASSVQAVSSYNEQFF
v_call: TRBV29-1; cdr3_length: 15; clone_size: few; j_call: TRBJ2-2; d_call: .; cdr3_nt: TGCAGCGTTGAACTAGCGAACACGAACACCGGGGAGCTGTTTTTT; cdr3_aa: CSVELANTNTGELFF
v_call: TRBV4-1; cdr3_length: 14; clone_size: .; j_call: TRBJ2-5; d_call: .; cdr3_nt: TGCGCCAGCAGCCAAGTACGATTCCAAGAGACCCAGTACTTC; cdr3_aa: CASSQVRFQETQYF
v_call: TRBV9; cdr3_length: 13; clone_size: few; j_call: TRBJ2-1; d_call: .; cdr3_nt: TGTGCCAGCAGCGCTAGCCGGGACAATGAGCAGTTCTTC; cdr3_aa: CASSASRDNEQFF
v_call: TRBV20-1; cdr3_length: 15; clone_size: many; j_call: TRBJ2-1; d_call: TRBD2; cdr3_nt: TGCAGTGCCAGGGGACTAGCGGGAGATATCAATGAGCAGTTCTTC; cdr3_aa: CSARGLAGDINEQFF
v_call: TRBV10-3; cdr3_length: 14; clone_size: .; j_call: TRBJ1-1; d_call: .; cdr3_nt: TGTGCCATCAGTCCGGGGACAACGAACACTGAAGCTTTCTTT; cdr3_aa: CAISPGTTNTEAFF
v_call: TRBV20-1; cdr3_length: 13; clone_size: .; j_call: TRBJ1-1; d_call: .; cdr3_nt: TGCAGTGCTCTAGGCGTCATGAACACTGAAGCTTTCTTT; cdr3_aa: CSALGVMNTEAFF
v_call: TRBV13; cdr3_length: 11; clone_size: .; j_call: TRBJ2-7; d_call: .; cdr3_nt: TGTGCCAGCAGCTCCTGGGGCGAGCAGTACTTC; cdr3_aa: CASSSWGEQYF
v_call: TRBV5-6; cdr3_length: 14; clone_size: few; j_call: TRBJ2-3; d_call: .; cdr3_nt: TGTGCCAGCAGCTTGGGCTCGGCGGTAGATACGCAGTATTTT; cdr3_aa: CASSLGSAVDTQYF
v_call: TRBV25-1; cdr3_length: 14; clone_size: few; j_call: TRBJ2-7; d_call: TRBD2; cdr3_nt: TGTGCCAGCAGTCAGGTGGGGGGGATCCACGAGCAGTACTTC; cdr3_aa: CASSQVGGIHEQYF
v_call: TRBV12-3/TRBV12-4; cdr3_length: 16; clone_size: many; j_call: TRBJ2-1; d_call: .; cdr3_nt: TGTGCCAGCAGTTTCTTAAAACAGGGTTATTACAATGAGCAGTTCTTC; cdr3_aa: CASSFLKQGYYNEQFF
v_call: TRBV7-6; cdr3_length: 16; clone_size: once; j_call: TRBJ2-7; d_call: TRBD2; cdr3_nt: TGTGCCAGCAGCTTGGGACTAGCGGGAGGCCGCGACGAGCAGTACTTC; cdr3_aa: CASSLGLAGGRDEQYF
v_call: TRBV12-3/TRBV12-4; cdr3_length: 15; clone_size: .; j_call: TRBJ2-1; d_call: .; cdr3_nt: TGTGCCAGCAGCTCTAGCGTCTGGTCCTACAATGAGCAGTTCTTC; cdr3_aa: CASSSSVWSYNEQFF
v_call: TRBV29-1; cdr3_length: 13; clone_size: .; j_call: TRBJ2-7; d_call: .; cdr3_nt: TGCAGCGTCAAAACGGATGACTACTACGAGCAGTACTTC; cdr3_aa: CSVKTDDYYEQYF
v_call: TRBV19; cdr3_length: 15; clone_size: .; j_call: TRBJ2-3; d_call: .; cdr3_nt: TGTGCCAGTAGTATAGGGCGGGGACGATCAGATACGCAGTATTTT; cdr3_aa: CASSIGRGRSDTQYF
v_call: TRBV20-1; cdr3_length: 13; clone_size: .; j_call: TRBJ2-7; d_call: .; cdr3_nt: TGCAGTGCTGAGACACCTTCGTCCTACGAGCAGTACTTC; cdr3_aa: CSAETPSSYEQYF
v_call: TRBV6-1; cdr3_length: 14; clone_size: few; j_call: TRBJ1-1; d_call: .; cdr3_nt: TGTGCCAGCAGTGCAGAGCTCTCGGGGACTGAAGCTTTCTTT; cdr3_aa: CASSAELSGTEAFF
v_call: TRBV29-1; cdr3_length: 12; clone_size: few; j_call: TRBJ2-7; d_call: .; cdr3_nt: TGCAGCGCCGGTAGAGTTAACTACGAGCAGTACTTC; cdr3_aa: CSAGRVNYEQYF
v_call: TRBV5-1; cdr3_length: 17; clone_size: few; j_call: TRBJ2-7; d_call: .; cdr3_nt: TGCGCCAGCAGCTCCCCTACACACGGATCGTTAAGGGACGAGCAGTACTTC; cdr3_aa: CASSSPTHGSLRDEQYF
v_call: TRBV20-1; cdr3_length: 13; clone_size: few; j_call: TRBJ2-3; d_call: TRBD2; cdr3_nt: TGCAACGGGAGGCCCCAAAGCACAGATACGCAGTATTTT; cdr3_aa: CNGRPQSTDTQYF
v_call: TRBV7-8; cdr3_length: 17; clone_size: few; j_call: TRBJ2-3; d_call: TRBD2; cdr3_nt: TGTGCCAGCAGCTCCAGAACCGGGACTAGCGAGACAGATACGCAGTATTTT; cdr3_aa: CASSSRTGTSETDTQYF
v_call: TRBV10-3; cdr3_length: 13; clone_size: few; j_call: TRBJ1-1; d_call: .; cdr3_nt: TGTGCCATCAGTGGGGGGGATAAGGGAAGAGCTTTCTTT; cdr3_aa: CAISGGDKGRAFF
v_call: TRBV12-3/TRBV12-4; cdr3_length: 14; clone_size: few; j_call: TRBJ2-3; d_call: .; cdr3_nt: TGTGCCACCAACCTGGGACTCGCGACAGATACGCAGTATTTT; cdr3_aa: CATNLGLATDTQYF
v_call: TRBV5-1; cdr3_length: 14; clone_size: few; j_call: TRBJ1-1; d_call: .; cdr3_nt: TGCGCCAGCAGCTTCGAGGGTATGAACACTGAAGCTTTCTTT; cdr3_aa: CASSFEGMNTEAFF